This T cell receptor (beta chain) was captured by sequencing in a study of blood T cell repertoires in COVID-19. Study at large: Specimens from acute and convalescent COVID-19 originated in the United States, Italy and Spain. PBMCs, B-cell-depleted T cells, or T cells were the source of the cDNA or gDNA that made up the material.

Looked up from germline, CDR1 is SGHVS and CDR2 is FQNEAQ. The V end lost 1 base, the J end lost 1 base, and 17 bases lay between the germline ends. This CDR3 has 18 residues. In the original analysis: Amplified reference gene primers provided the basis for estimating nucleated cell counts. Repertoires were generated with immunoSEQ multiplex PCR, while TCRdb's copy carries only in-frame clones and drops some. The DNA was the basis for D and trimming; V, J and clone size are from that table. Among about 220,000 clones, about 85% were seen once, and the ten largest hold roughly 2.6%. This sequence joins TRBV7-8 and TRBJ1-5; D possibly corresponds to TRBD1 (6 bases). Sequenced input: PBMCs or T cells enriched from blood (not recorded which). This clonotype originated in a woman aged 30 to 39 who had recovered from COVID-19. The CDR3 sequence: CASSLGQVSSRSNQPQHF. The DNA of the CDR3 is TGTGCCAGCAGCTTAGGACAGGTATCAAGTAGAAGCAATCAGCCCCAGCATTTT.